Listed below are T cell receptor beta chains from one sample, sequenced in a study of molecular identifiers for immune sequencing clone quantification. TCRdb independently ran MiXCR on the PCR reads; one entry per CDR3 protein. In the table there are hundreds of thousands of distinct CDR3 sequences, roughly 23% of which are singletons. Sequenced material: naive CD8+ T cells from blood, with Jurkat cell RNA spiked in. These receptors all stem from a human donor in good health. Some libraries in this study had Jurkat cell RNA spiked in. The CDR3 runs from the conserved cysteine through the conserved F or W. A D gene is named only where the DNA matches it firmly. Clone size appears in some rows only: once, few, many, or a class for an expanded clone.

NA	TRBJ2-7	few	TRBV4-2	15	CASSQDLGFVNEQYF	TGTGCCAGCAGCCAAGATCTTGGATTCGTCAACGAGCAGTACTTC
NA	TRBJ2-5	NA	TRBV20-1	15	CSARGGTGDQETQYF	TGCAGTGCTCGAGGCGGCACCGGGGACCAAGAGACCCAGTACTTC
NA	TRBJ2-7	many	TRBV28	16	CASSLALFASSYEQYF	TGTGCCAGCAGTTTAGCGTTGTTCGCGAGCTCCTACGAGCAGTACTTC
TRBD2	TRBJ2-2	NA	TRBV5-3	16	CASSWLAGGRTGELSF	TGTGCCAGCAGTTGGTTAGCGGGGGGGCGTACCGGGGAGCTGTCTTTT
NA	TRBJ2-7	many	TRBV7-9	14	CASSSSQGVNEQYF	TGTGCCAGCAGCTCCTCCCAAGGGGTGAACGAGCAGTACTTC
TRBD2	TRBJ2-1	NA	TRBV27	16	CASSIVSGRGTDEQFF	TGTGCCAGCAGTATTGTTAGCGGGAGAGGGACGGATGAGCAGTTCTTC
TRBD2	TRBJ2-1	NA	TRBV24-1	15	CATIERGSSYNEQFF	TGTGCCACCATTGAGCGGGGGAGCTCCTACAATGAGCAGTTCTTC
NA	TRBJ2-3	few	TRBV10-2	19	CASSGIMSFDGHGADTQYF	TGCGCCAGCAGTGGGATTATGTCGTTCGATGGTCACGGTGCAGATACGCAGTATTTT
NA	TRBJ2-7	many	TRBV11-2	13	CASSPSRGHLGSF	TGTGCCAGCAGCCCCAGTAGGGGGCACCTCGGGAGCTTC
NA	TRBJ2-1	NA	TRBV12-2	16	CAGRLVLWRTCDGQFF	TGTGCGGGTCGCTTAGTCCTCTGGCGGACCTGCGATGGGCAGTTCTTC
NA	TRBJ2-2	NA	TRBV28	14	CASSLNGGTGELFF	TGTGCCAGCAGTTTAAACGGCGGCACCGGGGAGCTGTTTTTT
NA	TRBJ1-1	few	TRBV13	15	CASSPKGVLDTEAFF	TGTGCCAGCAGCCCTAAGGGAGTTCTGGACACTGAAGCTTTCTTT
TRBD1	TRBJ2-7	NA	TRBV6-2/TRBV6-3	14	CASSDRGVSYEQYF	TGTGCCAGCAGCGACAGGGGGGTAAGCTACGAGCAGTACTTC
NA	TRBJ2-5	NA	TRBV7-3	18	CASSPYREQNPSQETQYF	TGTGCCAGCAGCCCATACCGGGAACAAAACCCGAGTCAAGAGACCCAGTACTTC
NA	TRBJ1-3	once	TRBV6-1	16	CASSDPYPYSGNTVYF	TGTGCCAGCAGTGATCCTTATCCGTACTCTGGAAACACCGTATATTTT
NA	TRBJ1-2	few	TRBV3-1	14	CASSQSPGVEGYTF	TGTGCCAGCAGCCAATCGCCGGGGGTGGAGGGCTACACCTTC
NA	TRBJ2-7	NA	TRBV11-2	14	CASSLYAEVDEQYF	TGTGCCAGCAGCTTATACGCGGAGGTCGACGAGCAGTACTTC
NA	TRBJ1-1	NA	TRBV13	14	CASSEKGVDTEAFF	TGTGCCAGCAGCGAGAAGGGGGTTGACACTGAAGCTTTCTTT
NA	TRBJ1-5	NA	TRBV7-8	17	CASSLGKIGVGNQPQHF	TGTGCCAGCAGCTTAGGCAAGATAGGGGTGGGGAATCAGCCCCAGCATTTT
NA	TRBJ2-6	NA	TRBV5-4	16	CASSLRGGSGANVPTF	TGTGCCAGCAGCCTCCGGGGCGGCTCTGGGGCCAACGTCCCGACTTTC
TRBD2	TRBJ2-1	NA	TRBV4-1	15	CASSQELAGNNEQFF	TGCGCCAGCAGCCAAGAGTTAGCGGGAAACAATGAGCAGTTCTTC
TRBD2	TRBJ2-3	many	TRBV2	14	CASTTSDTGDTQYF	TGTGCCAGCACGACTAGCGATACTGGGGATACGCAGTATTTT
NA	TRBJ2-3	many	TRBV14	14	CASSQVDATDTQYF	TGTGCCAGCAGCCAAGTGGACGCCACAGATACGCAGTATTTT
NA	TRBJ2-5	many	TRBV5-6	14	CASSPRLDGETQYF	TGTGCCAGCAGCCCGAGATTGGATGGGGAGACCCAGTACTTC
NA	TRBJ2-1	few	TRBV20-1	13	CSARPVSYNEQFF	TGCAGTGCTAGGCCCGTCTCCTACAATGAGCAGTTCTTC
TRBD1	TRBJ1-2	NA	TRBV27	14	CASSLRGGYYGYTF	TGTGCCAGCAGTTTAAGAGGGGGCTACTATGGCTACACCTTC
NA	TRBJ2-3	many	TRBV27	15	CASSLGAVGTDTQYF	TGTGCCAGCAGTTTGGGGGCTGTAGGGACAGATACGCAGTATTTT
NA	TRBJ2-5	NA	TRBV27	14	CASSLLPGWETQYF	TGTGCCAGCAGTTTACTCCCAGGGTGGGAGACCCAGTACTTC
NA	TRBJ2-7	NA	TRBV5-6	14	CASSLVPSGVAQYF	TGTGCCAGCAGCTTGGTTCCTTCGGGGGTCGCGCAGTACTTC
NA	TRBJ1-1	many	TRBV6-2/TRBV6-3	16	CASSYSAASMNTEAFF	TGTGCCAGCAGTTACTCGGCTGCCTCTATGAACACTGAAGCTTTCTTT
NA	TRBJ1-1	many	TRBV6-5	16	CASSSGTLRRDTEAFF	TGTGCCAGCAGTTCCGGGACCCTGAGGAGGGACACTGAAGCTTTCTTT
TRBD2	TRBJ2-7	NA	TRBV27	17	CASSPGTSGRFISEQYF	TGTGCCAGCAGTCCGGGGACTAGCGGGAGATTTATTAGCGAGCAGTACTTC
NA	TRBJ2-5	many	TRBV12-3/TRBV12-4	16	CASSVEGGGLQETQYF	TGTGCCAGCAGCGTTGAGGGCGGGGGCCTCCAAGAGACCCAGTACTTC
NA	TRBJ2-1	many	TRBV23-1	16	CASSQLLGDRLWEQFF	TGCGCCAGCAGTCAATTATTGGGGGATCGGCTTTGGGAGCAGTTCTTC
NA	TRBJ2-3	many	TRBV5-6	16	CASSLNGVTSTDTQYF	TGTGCCAGCAGCTTGAACGGAGTTACTAGCACAGATACGCAGTATTTT
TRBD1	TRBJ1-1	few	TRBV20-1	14	CSATDRGSNTEAFF	TGCAGTGCTACCGACAGGGGATCGAACACTGAAGCTTTCTTT
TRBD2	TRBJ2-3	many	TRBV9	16	CASSEYLAGGPDTQYF	TGTGCCAGCAGCGAGTATCTAGCGGGGGGTCCAGATACGCAGTATTTT
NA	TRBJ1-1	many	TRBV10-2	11	CASREVTEAFF	TGCGCCAGCCGAGAAGTCACTGAAGCTTTCTTT
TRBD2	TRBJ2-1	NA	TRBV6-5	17	CASSYSSSGGAAGEQFF	TGTGCCAGCAGTTACTCGTCTAGCGGGGGGGCCGCGGGTGAGCAGTTCTTC
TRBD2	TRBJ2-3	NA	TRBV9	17	CASSVASGGTPTDTQYF	TGTGCCAGCAGCGTAGCTAGCGGGGGGACGCCAACAGATACGCAGTATTTT
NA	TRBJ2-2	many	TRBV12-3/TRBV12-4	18	CASLFGVGGTGETGELFF	TGTGCCAGCCTCTTCGGAGTCGGCGGGACCGGTGAGACCGGGGAGCTGTTTTTT
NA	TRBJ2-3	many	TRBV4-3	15	CASSQEEGDTDTQYF	TGCGCCAGCAGCCAAGAGGAGGGTGACACAGATACGCAGTATTTT
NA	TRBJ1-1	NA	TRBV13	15	CASSLPYSPNTEAFF	TGTGCCAGCAGCTTACCGTACAGTCCGAACACTGAAGCTTTCTTT
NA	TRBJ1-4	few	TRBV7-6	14	CASSLDVGNEKLFF	TGTGCCAGCAGCTTAGACGTGGGTAATGAAAAACTGTTTTTT
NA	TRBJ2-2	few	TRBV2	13	CASSGVDTGELFF	TGTGCCAGCAGTGGGGTGGACACCGGGGAGCTGTTTTTT
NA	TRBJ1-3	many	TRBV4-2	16	CASSSRTNPSGNTIYF	TGTGCCAGCAGCAGCCGGACAAACCCCTCTGGAAACACCATATATTTT
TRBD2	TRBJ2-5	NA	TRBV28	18	CASNPVTSGRRGMETQYF	TGTGCCAGCAACCCAGTGACTAGCGGGAGGAGGGGTATGGAGACCCAGTACTTC
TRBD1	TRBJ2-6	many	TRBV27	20	CASSLSIIDRVNPGANVLTF	TGTGCCAGCAGTTTATCTATAATTGACAGGGTTAACCCTGGGGCCAACGTCCTGACTTTC
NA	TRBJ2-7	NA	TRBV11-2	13	CASRYGGAYEQYF	TGTGCCAGCAGATATGGCGGCGCTTACGAGCAGTACTTC
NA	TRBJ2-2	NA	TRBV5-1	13	CASSWANTGGLFF	TGCGCCAGCAGCTGGGCGAACACCGGGGGGCTGTTTTTT
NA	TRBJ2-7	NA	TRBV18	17	CASSPEAWGASSYEQYF	TGTGCCAGCTCACCCGAGGCCTGGGGGGCCTCCTCCTACGAGCAGTACTTC
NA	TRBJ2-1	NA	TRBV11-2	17	CASSPPDSPTHYNEQFF	TGTGCCAGCAGCCCCCCCGACTCACCAACCCATTACAATGAGCAGTTCTTC
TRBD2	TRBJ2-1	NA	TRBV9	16	CASSVETSGGLNEQFF	TGTGCCAGCAGCGTAGAGACTAGCGGGGGTCTCAATGAGCAGTTCTTC